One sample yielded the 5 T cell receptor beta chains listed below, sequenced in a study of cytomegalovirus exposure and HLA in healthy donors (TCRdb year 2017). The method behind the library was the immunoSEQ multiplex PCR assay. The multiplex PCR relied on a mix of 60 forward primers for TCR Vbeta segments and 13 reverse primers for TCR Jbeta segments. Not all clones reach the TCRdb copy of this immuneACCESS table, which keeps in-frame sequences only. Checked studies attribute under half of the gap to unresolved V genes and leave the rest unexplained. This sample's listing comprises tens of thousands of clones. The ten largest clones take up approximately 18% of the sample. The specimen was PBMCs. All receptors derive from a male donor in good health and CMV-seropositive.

CDR3 loop: CASSNRGSGETQYF. The CDR3, as DNA: TGTGCCAGCAGTAATCGGGGGTCAGGGGAGACCCAGTACTTC. This chain connects TRBV11-2 to TRBJ2-5; possible D gene TRBD2, 6 bases. Germline loops: CDR1 SGHAT, CDR2 FQNNGV. Trimming took 6 bases from V and 5 from J, leaving 16 bases between them. This CDR3 comprises 14 residues. Variable domain in full (rest from reference TRBV11-2 and TRBJ2-5): EAGVAQSPRYKIIEKRQSVAFWCNPISGHATLYWYQQILGQGPKLLIQFQNNGVVDDSQLPKDRFSAERLKGVDSTLKIQPAKLEDSAVYLCASSNRGSGETQYFGPGTRLLVL.

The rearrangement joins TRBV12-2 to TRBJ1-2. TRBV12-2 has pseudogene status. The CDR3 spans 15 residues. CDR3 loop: CASRPTRRLHYGYTF. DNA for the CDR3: TGTGCAAGTCGCCCTACCCGGAGGCTTCACTATGGCTACACCTTC.

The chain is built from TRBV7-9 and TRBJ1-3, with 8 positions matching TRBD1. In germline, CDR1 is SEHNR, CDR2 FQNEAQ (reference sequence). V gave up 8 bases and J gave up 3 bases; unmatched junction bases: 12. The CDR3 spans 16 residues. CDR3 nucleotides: TGTGCCAGCCGGGCAGGGGGCGAATCGGGTGGAAACACCATATATTTT. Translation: CASRAGGESGGNTIYF.

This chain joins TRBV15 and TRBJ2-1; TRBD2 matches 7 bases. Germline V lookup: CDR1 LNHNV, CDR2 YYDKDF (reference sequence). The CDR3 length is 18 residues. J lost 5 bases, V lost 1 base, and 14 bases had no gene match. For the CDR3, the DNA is TGTGCCACCAGCAGAGGAATGGTCGCGGGCGGGAGACACAATGAGCAGTTCTTC. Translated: CATSRGMVAGGRHNEQFF.

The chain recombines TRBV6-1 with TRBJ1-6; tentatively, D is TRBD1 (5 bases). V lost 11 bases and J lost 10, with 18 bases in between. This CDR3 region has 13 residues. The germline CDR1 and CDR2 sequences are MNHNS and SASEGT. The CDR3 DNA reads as TGTGCCTCAGCAGCGGGGGGGAAATCACCCCTCCACTTT. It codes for CASAAGGKSPLHF.